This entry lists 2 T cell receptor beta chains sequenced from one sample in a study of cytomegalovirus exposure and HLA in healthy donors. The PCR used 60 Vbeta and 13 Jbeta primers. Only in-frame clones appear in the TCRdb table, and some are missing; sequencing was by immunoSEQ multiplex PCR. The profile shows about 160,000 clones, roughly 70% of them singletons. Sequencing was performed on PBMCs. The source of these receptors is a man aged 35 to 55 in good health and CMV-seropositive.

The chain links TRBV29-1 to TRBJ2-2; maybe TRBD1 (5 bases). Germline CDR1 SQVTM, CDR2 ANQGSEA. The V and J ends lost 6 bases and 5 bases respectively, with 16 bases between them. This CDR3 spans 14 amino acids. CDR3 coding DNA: TGCAGCGTGGGTGGAAAGGGGCGAACCGGGGAGCTGTTTTTT. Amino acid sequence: CSVGGKGRTGELFF.

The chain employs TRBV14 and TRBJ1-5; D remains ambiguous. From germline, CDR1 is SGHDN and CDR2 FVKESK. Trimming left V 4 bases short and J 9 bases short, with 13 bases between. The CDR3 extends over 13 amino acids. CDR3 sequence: CASSRKMSGPQHF. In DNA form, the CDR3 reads TGTGCCAGCAGCCGCAAGATGTCGGGGCCCCAGCATTTT.